This record looks at one TCR beta chain sequence and its context. Other DNA sequences of this sample code for an identical CDR3. Germline CDR1 is MNHNY and CDR2 is SVGAGI (reference sequence). This CDR3 comprises 15 residues. V shed 2 bases, J shed 3 bases, and the junction held 3 bases outside the gene matches. This entry is derived from a study of blood T cell repertoires in COVID-19. The data were produced by immunoSEQ multiplex PCR, yet TCRdb's version contains in-frame clones alone and is incomplete. The table lists about 160,000 clones, 75% to 90% of them singletons, with around 2.1% in the top ten.

The receptor's source is a man between 65 and 85 years old with acute or convalescent COVID-19. V is TRBV6-6 and J is TRBJ2-3; 9 bases line up with TRBD2. Sequencing was carried out using peripheral blood. The CDR3: CASSYTAGGTDTQYF. In DNA form, the CDR3 reads TGTGCCAGCAGTTACACAGCGGGGGGAACAGATACGCAGTATTTT.